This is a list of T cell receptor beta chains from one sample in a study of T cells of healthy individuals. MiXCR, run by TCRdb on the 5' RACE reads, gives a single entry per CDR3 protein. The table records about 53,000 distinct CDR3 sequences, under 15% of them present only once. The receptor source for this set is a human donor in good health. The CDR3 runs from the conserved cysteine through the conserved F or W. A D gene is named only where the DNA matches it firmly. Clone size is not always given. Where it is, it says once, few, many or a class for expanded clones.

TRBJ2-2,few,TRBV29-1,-,CSVGLANTGELFF,TGCAGCGTTGGACTCGCGAACACCGGGGAGCTGTTTTTT
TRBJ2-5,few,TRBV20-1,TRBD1,CSAPPARGLEETQYF,TGCAGTGCCCCTCCCGCCAGGGGGCTTGAAGAGACCCAGTACTTC
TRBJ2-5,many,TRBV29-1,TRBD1,CSVARGQTQETQYF,TGCAGCGTGGCAAGGGGACAGACCCAAGAGACCCAGTACTTC
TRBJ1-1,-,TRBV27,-,CASSSHRDLNTEAFF,TGTGCCAGCAGTTCCCACAGGGACCTGAACACTGAAGCTTTCTTT
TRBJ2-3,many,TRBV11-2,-,CASSLNWLQGSTDTQYF,TGTGCCAGCAGCTTAAATTGGCTACAGGGAAGCACAGATACGCAGTATTTT
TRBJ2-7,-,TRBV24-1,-,CATRPHDEQYF,TGTGCCACCAGACCCCACGATGAGCAGTACTTC
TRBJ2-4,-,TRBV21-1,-,CASSTEELVKNIQYF,TGTGCCAGCAGCACGGAAGAGCTAGTCAAAAACATTCAGTACTTC
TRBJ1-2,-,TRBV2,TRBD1,CASSELTGRDGYTF,TGTGCCAGCAGTGAGCTGACAGGGAGGGATGGCTACACCTTC
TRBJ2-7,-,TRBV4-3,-,CASSQDIPSYEQYF,TGCGCCAGCAGCCAAGATATACCTTCCTACGAGCAGTACTTC
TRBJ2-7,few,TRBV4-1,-,CASSQGSGRADEQYF,TGCGCCAGCAGCCAAGGAAGTGGACGGGCGGACGAGCAGTACTTC
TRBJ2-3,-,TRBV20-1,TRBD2,CSAGPLAGGPKQYF,TGCAGTGCTGGCCCCCTAGCGGGGGGGCCAAAGCAGTATTTT
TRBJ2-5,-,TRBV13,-,CASSLDQGPQYF,TGTGCCAGCAGCCTAGACCAGGGTCCTCAGTACTTC
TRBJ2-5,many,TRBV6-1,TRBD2,CASRTTSGAAETQYF,TGTGCCAGCAGGACTACTAGCGGAGCAGCGGAGACCCAGTACTTC
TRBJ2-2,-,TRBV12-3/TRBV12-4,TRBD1,CASRSTGSTAGELFF,TGTGCCAGCAGGTCGACAGGGAGTACCGCCGGGGAGCTGTTTTTT
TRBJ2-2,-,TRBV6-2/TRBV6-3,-,CASRWGSNTGELFF,TGTGCCAGCAGATGGGGGTCGAACACCGGGGAGCTGTTTTTT
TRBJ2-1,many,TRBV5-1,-,CASGPSGDNNEQFF,TGCGCCAGCGGGCCCTCAGGGGACAACAATGAGCAGTTCTTC
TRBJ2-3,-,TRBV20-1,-,CSAATGLLSDEQYFGPGTDTQYF,-
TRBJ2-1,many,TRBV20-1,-,CSAPWEQFF,TGCAGTGCGCCATGGGAGCAGTTCTTC
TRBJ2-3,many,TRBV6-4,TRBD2,CASTQTSGGTDTQYF,TGTGCCAGCACCCAGACTAGCGGGGGCACAGATACGCAGTATTTT
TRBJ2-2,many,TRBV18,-,CASSPPTGRALRQTGELFF,TGTGCCAGCTCACCACCCACGGGACGGGCGTTAAGGCAGACCGGGGAGCTGTTTTTT
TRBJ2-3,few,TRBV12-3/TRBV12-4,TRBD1,CASSYLRGRGEDTQYF,TGTGCCAGCAGTTACCTCAGGGGGCGAGGGGAAGATACGCAGTATTTT
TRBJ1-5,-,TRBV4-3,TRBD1,CASSQERQGTQPQHF,TGCGCCAGCAGCCAAGAACGACAGGGGACTCAGCCCCAGCATTTT
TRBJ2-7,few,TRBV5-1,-,CASSLEGTTLGYEQYF,TGCGCCAGCAGCTTGGAGGGGACCACACTGGGCTACGAGCAGTACTTC
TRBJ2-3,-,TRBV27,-,CASSFPRGPVNF,TGTGCCAGCAGTTTCCCCAGGGGACCCGTGAATTTT
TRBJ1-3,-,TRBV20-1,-,CSALTGNGNTIYF,TGCAGTGCTCTTACAGGGAACGGAAACACCATATATTTT
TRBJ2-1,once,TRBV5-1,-,CASSLGDAGGNEQFF,TGCGCCAGCAGCTTAGGGGACGCCGGGGGCAATGAGCAGTTCTTC
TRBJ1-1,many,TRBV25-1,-,CASSVRDAEAFF,TGTGCCAGCAGTGTCCGGGACGCCGAAGCTTTCTTT
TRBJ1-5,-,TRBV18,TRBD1,CASSRTGVDDQPQHF,TGTGCCAGCTCACGGACAGGGGTCGATGATCAGCCCCAGCATTTT
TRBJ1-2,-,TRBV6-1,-,CASSAVSNYGYTF,TGTGCCAGCAGCGCTGTCTCAAACTATGGCTACACCTTC
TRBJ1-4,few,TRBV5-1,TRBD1,CASSLGDSINEKLFF,TGCGCCAGCAGCTTGGGGGACAGTATTAATGAAAAACTGTTTTTT
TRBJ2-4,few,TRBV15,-,CATSRDSGTKNIQYF,TGTGCCACCAGCAGAGATTCAGGGACCAAAAACATTCAGTACTTC
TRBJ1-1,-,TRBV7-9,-,CASSPGTRILEGTEAFF,TGTGCCAGCAGCCCAGGGACGCGGATTCTGGAGGGTACTGAAGCTTTCTTT
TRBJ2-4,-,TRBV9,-,CASSPGGSLKNIQYF,TGTGCCAGCAGCCCCGGGGGCAGTCTTAAAAACATTCAGTACTTC
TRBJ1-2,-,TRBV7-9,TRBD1,CASTPSGTGGGYTF,TGTGCCAGCACCCCCTCCGGGACAGGGGGCGGCTACACCTTC
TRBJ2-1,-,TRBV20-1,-,CSASWALHNEQFF,TGCAGTGCTAGTTGGGCTCTACACAATGAGCAGTTCTTC
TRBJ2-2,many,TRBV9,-,CASSVTGNGNTGELFF,TGTGCCAGCAGCGTAACAGGGAATGGAAACACCGGGGAGCTGTTTTTT
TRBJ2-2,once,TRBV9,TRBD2,CASSATSGAPAGELFF,TGTGCCAGCAGCGCTACTAGCGGGGCCCCTGCGGGGGAGCTGTTTTTT
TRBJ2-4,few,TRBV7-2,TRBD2,CASSLVVAGIATKNIQYF,TGTGCCAGCAGCTTAGTAGTAGCGGGGATAGCGACCAAAAACATTCAGTACTTC
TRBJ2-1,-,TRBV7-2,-,CASSVRSSYNEQFF,TGTGCCAGCAGCGTACGGAGCTCCTACAATGAGCAGTTCTTC
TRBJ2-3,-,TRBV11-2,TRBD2,CASRPGSGGTDTQYF,TGTGCCAGCAGGCCCGGGAGCGGGGGCACAGATACGCAGTATTTT
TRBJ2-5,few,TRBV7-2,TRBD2,CASSPGTSGGSRQETQYF,TGTGCCAGCAGCCCTGGGACTAGCGGGGGGTCGAGACAAGAGACCCAGTACTTC
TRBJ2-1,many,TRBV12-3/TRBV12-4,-,CASSLSRARSEQFF,TGTGCCAGCAGTTTATCTCGGGCCCGCAGTGAGCAGTTCTTC
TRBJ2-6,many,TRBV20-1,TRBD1,CSAEGSGGRANVLTF,TGCAGTGCTGAGGGGTCAGGGGGAAGGGCCAACGTCCTGACTTTC
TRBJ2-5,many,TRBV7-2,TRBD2,CASSLGLAGGEGSTQYF,TGTGCCAGCAGCTTGGGACTAGCGGGGGGAGAGGGGTCGACCCAGTACTTC
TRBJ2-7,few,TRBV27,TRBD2,CASSYSPSGKTTEQYF,TGTGCCAGCAGTTACAGCCCTAGCGGGAAGACGACCGAGCAGTACTTC
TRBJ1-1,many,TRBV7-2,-,CASSLPLGSGTEAFF,TGTGCCAGCAGCTTACCGTTAGGGTCTGGGACTGAAGCTTTCTTT
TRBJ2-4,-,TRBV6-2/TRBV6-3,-,CASGPAQNIQYF,TGTGCCAGCGGTCCGGCCCAAAACATTCAGTACTTC
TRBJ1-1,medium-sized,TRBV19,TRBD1,CASRRGPGQGNTEAFF,TGTGCCAGTAGACGCGGACCGGGACAGGGGAACACTGAAGCTTTCTTT
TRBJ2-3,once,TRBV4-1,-,CASSKDTQYF,TGCGCCTCTTCTAAGGATACGCAGTATTTT
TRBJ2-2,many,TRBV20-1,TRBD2,CSAPRGGRANTGELFF,TGCAGTGCCCCACGTGGCGGGAGAGCGAACACCGGGGAGCTGTTTTTT